One sample yielded the 20 T cell receptor beta chains listed below, sequenced in a study of long-term antiretroviral therapy in people with HIV. It was version v3.0 of the immunoSEQ assay that was run at survey level. TCRdb's table, derived via immunoSEQ multiplex PCR, lists solely in-frame clones and lacks some. The table has approximately 47,000 clones, about 86% seen once. Sample: unsorted PBMCs, taken 0.8 years after starting antiretroviral therapy. All receptors come from a woman between 18 and 29 years old with HIV.

The chain is built from TRBV12-5 and TRBJ1-1, with TRBD1 as a possible D gene (6 bases). From germline, CDR1 is LGHNT and CDR2 FRNRAP. With 2 bases removed from V and 1 base from J, the gap between germline ends came to 8 bases. The CDR3 spans 14 residues. The CDR3 DNA sequence: TGTGCTAGTGGTTTGTCAGGGGCGAACACTGAAGCTTTCTTT. The encoded protein is CASGLSGANTEAFF.

The chain combines TRBV19 with TRBJ2-3; D is possibly TRBD1 or TRBD2 (5 bases each). This CDR3 is 12 amino acids long. Trimming took off 6 bases at V and 8 bases at J, with 12 bases between the two ends. Looked up from germline, CDR1 is LNHDA and CDR2 is SQIVND (reference sequence). The CDR3 DNA reads as TGTGCCAGTAGGCCGGTTGGGGGTACGCAGTATTTT. The encoded protein is CASRPVGGTQYF.

The rearrangement uses TRBV5-6 and TRBJ2-2, with TRBD1 matching over 8 bases. V shed 4 bases, J shed 6 bases, and the junction held 5 bases outside the gene matches. The germline CDR1 and CDR2 sequences are SGHDT and YYEEEE. The CDR3 runs to 14 residues. Written as DNA, the CDR3 is TGTGCCAGCAGCGAAAGGACAGGGTCCGGGGAGCTGTTTTTT. The encoded protein is CASSERTGSGELFF. The whole variable domain, remainder taken from reference TRBV5-6 and TRBJ2-2, is DAGVTQSPTHLIKTRGQQVTLRCSPKSGHDTVSWYQQALGQGPQFIFQYYEEEERQRGNFPDRFSGHQFPNYSSELNVNALLLGDSALYLCASSERTGSGELFFGEGSRLTVL.

The CDR3 region has the DNA TGTGCCAGCAGTTTATGGGGGACAGGGGAGGGCGAGCAGTACTTC. This encodes CASSLWGTGEGEQYF. V is TRBV27 and J is TRBJ2-7; 10 bases align to TRBD1. With 1 base clipped from V and 6 bases from J, the junction kept 6 bases outside the gene matches. Looked up from germline, CDR1 is MNHEY and CDR2 is SMNVEV (reference sequence). The CDR3 spans 15 residues.

The rearrangement uses TRBV11-1 and TRBJ2-7, with 10 bases lining up with TRBD2. Per germline, CDR1 SGHAT and CDR2 FQDESV (reference sequence). V trimming: 1 base; J trimming: 2 bases; junction bases outside the gene matches: 5. The CDR3 covers 16 residues. CDR3 nucleotides: TGTGCCAGCAGCTTAGTACGGGGGACTAGCGCCTACGAGCAGTACTTC. The encoded protein is CASSLVRGTSAYEQYF. Variable domain in full (rest from reference TRBV11-1 and TRBJ2-7): EAEVAQSPRYKITEKSQAVAFWCDPISGHATLYWYRQILGQGPELLVQFQDESVVDDSQLPKDRFSAERLKGVDSTLKIQPAELGDSAMYLCASSLVRGTSAYEQYFGPGTRLTVT.

This chain connects TRBV5-4 to TRBJ2-7; D unclear. This CDR3 contains 12 residues. CDR1 is SGHNT, CDR2 YYREEE, per germline (reference sequence). The V and J ends lost 0 bases and 5 bases respectively, with 6 bases between them. CDR3 bases: TGTGCCAGCAGCTTGGGACGGAACGAGCAGTACTTC. Translated, it gives CASSLGRNEQYF.

Here the CDR3 DNA reads TGTGCCAGCAGCTTCTTCAATCAGCCCCAGCATTTT. Its protein product is CASSFFNQPQHF. This chain uses TRBV13 with TRBJ1-5; D is uncertain. The ends were cut back, 3 bases at V and 3 bases at J, with 3 bases in the middle. This CDR3 region has 12 residues. Germline CDR1 and CDR2: PRHDT and FYEKMQ (reference sequence).

This chain joins TRBV6-5 and TRBJ2-3; TRBD1 is a possible D gene (5 bases). V was pared by 6 bases and J by 0 bases, with 10 bases between. The CDR3 is made up of 14 amino acids. Looked up from germline, CDR1 is MNHEY and CDR2 is SVGAGI. CDR3 sequence reads: CASRLWGSTDTQYF. In DNA form, the CDR3 reads TGTGCCAGCAGGCTTTGGGGCAGCACAGATACGCAGTATTTT.

V usage is TRBV9 and J usage is TRBJ2-1; 7 positions agree with TRBD1. CDR1 SGDLS and CDR2 YYNGEE come from the germline V gene. V lost 4 bases, J lost 1 base, and 8 bases stayed unmatched. There are 16 residues in the CDR3. DNA of the CDR3: TGTGCCAGCAGCCTATCGACAGGGCGGTCCTACAATGAGCAGTTCTTC. Amino acid sequence: CASSLSTGRSYNEQFF.

The table lists this clone with a few counts. The chain recombines TRBV9 with TRBJ1-4, with a weak D call TRBD1 (6 bases). Trimming left V 3 bases short and J 14 bases short, with 14 bases between. This CDR3 is built from 12 residues. Germline V gene data show CDR1 as SGDLS and CDR2 as YYNGEE. The CDR3 DNA reads TGTGCCAGCAGCGCCACAGGGTCGACTCTGTTTTTT. Residues: CASSATGSTLFF. The variable domain in full, completed from reference TRBV9 and TRBJ1-4, reads DSGVTQTPKHLITATGQRVTLRCSPRSGDLSVYWYQQSLDQGLQFLIQYYNGEERAKGNILERFSAQQFPDLHSELNLSSLELGDSALYFCASSATGSTLFFGSGTQLSVL.

The V gene is TRBV13, the J gene TRBJ2-7; TRBD1 agrees at 7 bases. The trim removed 5 bases at V and 0 bases at J, leaving 10 bases unmatched. This CDR3 has 16 amino acids. Germline values: CDR1 PRHDT, CDR2 FYEKMQ (reference sequence). This CDR3 is CASSRLLRDSSYEQYF. In DNA, the CDR3 is TGTGCCAGCAGCCGTTTGCTTCGGGACAGCTCCTACGAGCAGTACTTC.

This sequence joins TRBV29-1 and TRBJ2-6; TRBD1 aligns across 10 bases. The V gene's germline CDR1 is SQVTM and CDR2 ANQGSEA. The V segment lost 7 bases and the J segment 2 bases; nucleotides outside the gene matches: 5. The CDR3 length is 15 residues. CDR3 coding DNA: TGCAGCGAAGGACAGGGGGTAACTGGGGCCAACGTCCTGACTTTC. It yields the protein CSEGQGVTGANVLTF. Filled out from reference TRBV29-1 and TRBJ2-6, the complete variable domain reads SAVISQKPSRDICQRGTSLTIQCQVDSQVTMMFWYRQQPGQSLTLIATANQGSEATYESGFVIDKFPISRPNLTFSTLTVSNMSPEDSSIYLCSEGQGVTGANVLTFGAGSRLTVL.

The chain combines TRBV15 with TRBJ1-1, with D perhaps matching TRBD1 (5 bases). From germline, CDR1 is LNHNV and CDR2 YYDKDF (reference sequence). Trimming cost V 7 bases and J 1 base, with 13 bases left between them. The CDR3 is 14 residues long. CDR3 sequence reads: CATTPGGGNTEAFF. The DNA of the CDR3 is TGTGCCACCACTCCCGGGGGGGGGAACACTGAAGCTTTCTTT.

This sequence joins TRBV10-2 and TRBJ2-7; 11 bases are a match to TRBD1. V shed 7 bases, J shed 6 bases, and the junction held 8 bases outside the gene matches. This CDR3 has 14 amino acids. Looked up from germline, CDR1 is WSHSY and CDR2 is SAAADI. CDR3 protein: CASNFIGQGAEQYF. CDR3 nucleotides: TGCGCCAGCAATTTTATCGGACAGGGGGCCGAGCAGTACTTC.

The chain employs TRBV9 and TRBJ2-5, with D maybe TRBD2 (7 bases). The CDR3 runs 16 residues. With 4 bases removed from V and 0 bases from J, the gap between germline ends came to 16 bases. Per germline, CDR1 SGDLS and CDR2 YYNGEE. The CDR3 bases are TGTGCCAGCAGCAAATCCGGGAGGACAGACCAAGAGACCCAGTACTTC. This encodes CASSKSGRTDQETQYF.

This chain uses TRBV5-6 with TRBJ2-3, with D uncertain. This CDR3 contains 15 residues. V was clipped by 3 bases and J by 8 bases, with 19 bases between them. Per germline, CDR1 SGHDT and CDR2 YYEEEE. The CDR3 DNA is TGTGCCAGCAGCTCGACCCTCCAACGGACGGGTACGCAGTATTTT. Amino acid sequence: CASSSTLQRTGTQYF.

The rearrangement links TRBV5-8 to TRBJ1-2; 8 bases map to TRBD1. The CDR3 contains 20 residues. Germline-derived CDR1 and CDR2 are SGHTS and YDEGEE. The junction had 26 bases not matched to a gene; V was cut back by 2 bases and J by 8 bases. The CDR3 DNA is TGTGCCAGCAGCTTAAGTCATTGGCCGGACAGGGAGATCAATTCAGGGGGCTACACCTTC. This gives the protein CASSLSHWPDREINSGGYTF.

The chain carries TRBV11-2 and TRBJ1-1; D perhaps matches TRBD1 (6 bases). V lost 2 bases and J lost 5, with 15 bases in between. The V gene's germline CDR1 is SGHAT and CDR2 FQNNGV. The CDR3 extends over 15 amino acids. CDR3 in DNA: TGTGCCAGCAGCTTACAAGGGGGGGTGTCAACTGAAGCTTTCTTT. This encodes CASSLQGGVSTEAFF. The full variable domain, its missing parts supplied by reference TRBV11-2 and TRBJ1-1, is EAGVAQSPRYKIIEKRQSVAFWCNPISGHATLYWYQQILGQGPKLLIQFQNNGVVDDSQLPKDRFSAERLKGVDSTLKIQPAKLEDSAVYLCASSLQGGVSTEAFFGQGTRLTVV.

V gene TRBV4-2 combines with J gene TRBJ2-2, with TRBD2 matching 9 bases. CDR1 LGHNA and CDR2 YNFKEQ come from the germline V gene. This CDR3 spans 15 amino acids. V lost 5 bases and J lost 3; bases outside the gene matches: 4. The CDR3: CASSWAGGDTGELFF. The DNA of the CDR3 is TGTGCCAGCAGCTGGGCGGGGGGGGACACCGGGGAGCTGTTTTTT.

V usage is TRBV27 and J usage is TRBJ2-3; weak D call: TRBD2 (6 bases). The CDR3 consists of 14 residues. Per the germline V gene, CDR1 is MNHEY and CDR2 is SMNVEV (reference sequence). Trimming stripped 6 bases from V and 3 bases from J, with 13 bases between. The CDR3 protein is CASSVAAGTDTQYF. In DNA form, the CDR3 reads TGTGCCAGCAGCGTAGCGGCAGGAACAGATACGCAGTATTTT.